Each of the 23 T cell receptor beta chains below was sequenced from the same sample in a study of OX40 agonist ivuxolimab in advanced cancers. Method: immunoSEQ multiplex PCR; TCRdb's copy keeps in-frame clones and lacks some. The sample lists over 80,000 clones, approximately 87% occurring once. The sample in question was CD4+ or CD8+ T cells sorted from blood, obtained in a trial of the OX40 agonist ivuxolimab. These receptors originate from an adult with an advanced solid tumor such as melanoma, head and neck, liver or kidney cancer.

This chain links TRBV15 with TRBJ2-7; 9 bases are shared with TRBD2. The J segment lost 6 bases and the V segment lost 1 base, leaving 7 bases of the junction unmatched. The CDR3 sequence is 15 residues long. Germline CDR1 is LNHNV and CDR2 is YYDKDF (reference sequence). The CDR3 protein is CATSRAVGLASEQYF. For the CDR3, the DNA is TGTGCCACCAGCAGAGCGGTAGGACTAGCGTCCGAGCAGTACTTC.

The chain joins TRBV30 to TRBJ2-7; tentatively, D is TRBD2 (6 bases). Per germline, CDR1 GTSNPN and CDR2 SVGIG (reference sequence). Trimming removed 2 bases from V and 5 bases from J, with 16 bases in between. This CDR3 region has 14 residues. CDR3: CAWSQPRLEDEQYF. CDR3 DNA sequence: TGTGCCTGGAGTCAACCGAGACTAGAAGACGAGCAGTACTTC.

V usage is TRBV5-1 and J usage is TRBJ2-1; TRBD1 or TRBD2 may be the D gene (5 bases each). Germline V gene sequence: CDR1 SGHRS, CDR2 YFSETQ. The CDR3 contains 15 residues. Deletions cut 4 bases from V and 1 base from J, with 12 bases between. CDR3 residues: CASSPGPQSYNEQFF. CDR3 in DNA: TGCGCCAGCAGCCCGGGACCGCAATCCTACAATGAGCAGTTCTTC.

This rearrangement joins TRBV5-1 to TRBJ2-1; the match to TRBD2 covers 8 bases. The junction had 25 bases not matched to a gene; V was cut back by 2 bases and J by 15 bases. Germline V gene sequence: CDR1 SGHRS, CDR2 YFSETQ. CDR3 length: 18 amino acids. The CDR3 DNA sequence: TGCGCCAGCAGCTTAGGTCAGGTCCCCCTAGGAGCGGGAGTTCGGCGGTTCTTC. As protein: CASSLGQVPLGAGVRRFF. The complete variable domain, with remaining parts taken from reference TRBV5-1 and TRBJ2-1, reads KAGVTQTPRYLIKTRGQQVTLSCSPISGHRSVSWYQQTPGQGLQFLFEYFSETQRNKGNFPGRFSGRQFSNSRSEMNVSTLELGDSALYLCASSLGQVPLGAGVRRFFGPGTRLTVL.

The rearrangement links TRBV2 to TRBJ2-5; D ambiguous. Germline values: CDR1 SNHLY, CDR2 FYNNEI. V was trimmed by 7 bases and J by 2 bases, leaving 11 bases between them. This CDR3 is built from 13 residues. As DNA, the CDR3 is TGTGCCAGCACGCGGTTCCTACAAGAGACCCAGTACTTC. It encodes CASTRFLQETQYF.

V gene TRBV5-6 combines with J gene TRBJ2-7; TRBD1 is a possible D gene (5 bases). This CDR3 comprises 14 residues. Trimming left V 2 bases short and J 3 bases short, with 12 bases between. CDR1 and CDR2 (germline): SGHDT, YYEEEE. CDR3 DNA sequence: TGTGCCAGCAGCTTCCAAGGACACCTCTACGAGCAGTACTTC. Translating it yields CASSFQGHLYEQYF.

The chain has TRBV18 and TRBJ1-1, with 7 bases fitting TRBD1. The CDR3 has 15 residues. V gave up 8 bases and J gave up 0 bases; unmatched junction bases: 9. CDR1 and CDR2 (germline): KGHSH, LQKENI. The CDR3 nucleotides are TGTGCCAGCACGGAACGCAGGGGGTTGAACACTGAAGCTTTCTTT. The encoded protein is CASTERRGLNTEAFF.

The chain uses TRBV18 and TRBJ2-3, with D uncertain. This CDR3 has 11 amino acids. Germline CDR1 is KGHSH and CDR2 is LQKENI. V was shortened by 6 bases and J by 4 bases, with 5 bases between the two germline ends. CDR3 sequence: CASSGSDTQYF. The CDR3 nucleotides read TGTGCCAGCTCCGGGTCAGATACGCAGTATTTT.

V usage is TRBV5-6 and J usage is TRBJ1-5; D unclear. The length of the CDR3 is 15 residues. The V gene lost 0 bases and the J gene lost 0 bases, with 7 bases spanning the gap. Germline-derived CDR1 and CDR2 are SGHDT and YYEEEE. For the CDR3, the DNA is TGTGCCAGCAGCTTGGGGCCCTTTAGCAATCAGCCCCAGCATTTT. It specifies CASSLGPFSNQPQHF.

The chain carries TRBV4-1 and TRBJ1-2; maybe TRBD1 (5 bases). The V gene lost 0 bases and the J gene lost 3 bases, with 11 bases spanning the gap. CDR3 length equals 15 residues. Germline values: CDR1 MGHRA, CDR2 YSYEKL. CDR3: CASSQDWDLYYGYTF. Written as DNA, the CDR3 is TGCGCCAGCAGCCAAGATTGGGACCTATACTATGGCTACACCTTC.

This clone was recorded a few times. The V and J genes are TRBV10-3 and TRBJ2-1; the match to TRBD1 covers 9 bases. Germline V lookup: CDR1 ENHRY, CDR2 SYGVKD. This CDR3 region has 14 residues. V shed 7 bases and J 6 bases; nucleotides not matched to a gene: 7. The CDR3, as DNA: TGTGCCATCAAGCGGACAGGGGATTCCAATGAGCAGTTCTTC. This gives the protein CAIKRTGDSNEQFF.

The chain is built from TRBV29-1 and TRBJ1-2, with TRBD1 as a possible D gene (6 bases). CDR1 is SQVTM, CDR2 ANQGSEA, per germline. Trimming pared 6 bases from V and 0 bases from J, leaving 14 bases between. This CDR3 comprises 14 residues. The CDR3 DNA follows: TGCAGCGTCCCTTACAGGGCCGCTAACTATGGCTACACCTTC. Its protein is CSVPYRAANYGYTF.

V is TRBV5-6 and J is TRBJ1-2; TRBD1 is a possible D gene (6 bases). The CDR3 has 14 residues. The V gene lost 3 bases and the J gene lost 4 bases, with 13 bases spanning the gap. The germline V gene has CDR1 SGHDT and CDR2 YYEEEE. The CDR3 DNA follows: TGTGCCAGCAGCTCGAACAGGGAAATCTATGGCTACACCTTC. Its translation is CASSSNREIYGYTF.

The V gene is TRBV7-9, the J gene TRBJ2-1; 7 positions match TRBD2. V lost 5 bases, J lost 6 bases, and 10 bases stayed unmatched. Germline V gene sequence: CDR1 SEHNR, CDR2 FQNEAQ (reference sequence). The CDR3 length is 15 residues. The CDR3 here is CASSHGTKRGNEQFF. CDR3 nucleotides: TGTGCCAGCAGCCACGGGACTAAGCGGGGCAATGAGCAGTTCTTC. Variable domain in full (rest from reference TRBV7-9 and TRBJ2-1): DTGVSQNPRHKITKRGQNVTFRCDPISEHNRLYWYRQTLGQGPEFLTYFQNEAQLEKSRLLSDRFSAERPKGSFSTLEIQRTEQGDSAMYLCASSHGTKRGNEQFFGPGTRLTVL.

This chain connects TRBV5-1 to TRBJ2-7; D unresolved. Trimming left V 1 base short and J 0 bases short, with 5 bases between. This CDR3 has 13 amino acids. The germline V gene encodes CDR1 SGHRS and CDR2 YFSETQ. The CDR3 is CASSLYTSYEQYF. In nucleotides, the CDR3 is TGCGCCAGCAGCTTGTACACCTCCTACGAGCAGTACTTC.

The chain recombines TRBV14 with TRBJ1-4; D not resolved. The V end lost 4 bases, the J end lost 10 bases, and 22 bases lay between the germline ends. Germline V gene data show CDR1 as SGHDN and CDR2 as FVKESK. The CDR3 loop spans 16 amino acids. CDR3 nucleotides: TGTGCCAGCAGCCCCAAGATCGCAGGTCGTGAAGGAAAACTGTTTTTT. The encoded protein is CASSPKIAGREGKLFF.

The chain is built from TRBV13 and TRBJ1-2; 7 bases agree with TRBD1. The CDR3 has 15 residues. Germline V gene lookup returns CDR1 PRHDT and CDR2 FYEKMQ (reference sequence). Trimming removed 4 bases from V and 4 bases from J; junction bases left unmatched: 9. CDR3 protein: CASSSRGIKIYGYTF. The CDR3 DNA sequence: TGTGCCAGCAGCTCCAGGGGGATAAAGATCTATGGCTACACCTTC. Complete variable domain (other parts from reference TRBV13 and TRBJ1-2): AAGVIQSPRHLIKEKRETATLKCYPIPRHDTVYWYQQGPGQDPQFLISFYEKMQSDKGSIPDRFSAQQFSDYHSELNMSSLELGDSALYFCASSSRGIKIYGYTFGSGTRLTVV.

The V call is TRBV30, the J call TRBJ1-3, with TRBD1 matching 8 bases. V was pared by 2 bases and J by 0 bases, with 3 bases of the junction left unmatched. The CDR3 is made up of 15 amino acids. Germline lookup yields CDR1 GTSNPN and CDR2 SVGIG (reference sequence). In DNA form, the CDR3 reads TGTGCCTGGAGTTCGGGACAGGCCTCTGGAAACACCATATATTTT. Its protein product is CAWSSGQASGNTIYF.

The J gene is TRBJ1-4, the V gene TRBV5-6; D is uncertain. From germline, CDR1 is SGHDT and CDR2 YYEEEE. Trimming shortened V by 6 bases and J by 4 bases, and 10 bases separated the two germline ends. The CDR3 loop spans 13 amino acids. In nucleotides, the CDR3 is TGTGCCAGCACCCAGGCGTATAATGAAAAACTGTTTTTT. It specifies CASTQAYNEKLFF. Looking up the rest from reference TRBV5-6 and TRBJ1-4 gives the full variable domain: DAGVTQSPTHLIKTRGQQVTLRCSPKSGHDTVSWYQQALGQGPQFIFQYYEEEERQRGNFPDRFSGHQFPNYSSELNVNALLLGDSALYLCASTQAYNEKLFFGSGTQLSVL.

This sequence joins TRBV7-9 and TRBJ1-1; TRBD1 matches 9 bases. The CDR3 is made up of 17 amino acids. The V gene end was trimmed by 1 base and the J gene end by 7 bases; junction bases not matched to a gene: 13. Germline CDR1 is SEHNR and CDR2 is FQNEAQ (reference sequence). CDR3 sequence reads: CASSLERGTGSKGEAFF. In DNA, the CDR3 is TGTGCCAGCAGCTTAGAGCGCGGGACAGGGAGTAAGGGTGAAGCTTTCTTT.

This chain connects TRBV7-2 to TRBJ2-1; a weak D match, TRBD2 (5 bases). The germline V gene encodes CDR1 SGHTA and CDR2 FQGNSA. This CDR3 comprises 15 residues. V was shortened by 5 bases and J by 2 bases, with 13 bases between the two germline ends. In DNA form, the CDR3 reads TGTGCCAGCAGCGCCCAGCGGACCACCTACAATGAGCAGTTCTTC. This translates into CASSAQRTTYNEQFF. The whole variable domain, filled in from reference TRBV7-2 and TRBJ2-1, reads GAGVSQSPSNKVTEKGKDVELRCDPISGHTALYWYRQSLGQGLEFLIYFQGNSAPDKSGLPSDRFSAERTGGSVSTLTIQRTQQEDSAVYLCASSAQRTTYNEQFFGPGTRLTVL.

The V gene is TRBV19, the J gene TRBJ1-6, with TRBD1 identical over 8 bases. The germline CDR1 and CDR2 sequences are LNHDA and SQIVND (reference sequence). This CDR3 contains 16 residues. V lost 5 bases, J lost 6 bases, and 9 bases stayed unmatched. CDR3 DNA: TGTGCCAGTAGTCGGCGGAAACAGGGGGTTAATTCACCCCTCCACTTT. This encodes CASSRRKQGVNSPLHF.

This chain uses TRBV30 with TRBJ1-3; D gene uncertain. The ends were cut back, 3 bases at V and 0 bases at J, with 9 bases in the middle. Germline CDR1 reads GTSNPN; CDR2 reads SVGIG (reference sequence). The CDR3 is 14 residues long. The CDR3, as DNA: TGTGCCTGGAGCACCCCGGGCTCTGGAAACACCATATATTTT. Its translation: CAWSTPGSGNTIYF.